This entry concerns a single T cell receptor (beta chain). This specimen belongs to a study of CD8 T cells in Susac syndrome. CD8+ and CD4+ T cells circulating in blood were sequenced for TCR beta. The germline V gene encodes CDR1 SGHRS and CDR2 YFSETQ. Trimming shortened V by 5 bases and J by 3 bases, and 15 bases separated the two germline ends. The length of the CDR3 is 14 residues. With random hexamers, reverse transcription was performed on about 0.5 to 1 ug of RNA. The immunoSEQ assay covered 54 Vbeta and 13 Jbeta segments for CDR3. MiXCR, applied by TCRdb to the immunoSEQ multiplex PCR reads, yields one record per CDR3 protein. The sample shows roughly 200,000 distinct CDR3 sequences, roughly 95% of them seen only once.

Sequencing input: CD4+ T cells from PBMCs. The source of this sequence is a human donor in good health. This chain connects TRBV5-1 to TRBJ2-7; perhaps TRBD2 as D (6 bases). The CDR3 protein is CASRREEGRYEQYF. The CDR3 DNA follows: TGCGCCAGCAGACGTGAGGAGGGCCGCTACGAGCAGTACTTC. The whole variable domain, filled in from reference TRBV5-1 and TRBJ2-7, reads KAGVTQTPRYLIKTRGQQVTLSCSPISGHRSVSWYQQTPGQGLQFLFEYFSETQRNKGNFPGRFSGRQFSNSRSEMNVSTLELGDSALYLCASRREEGRYEQYFGPGTRLTVT.